The 22 T cell receptor beta chains reported below all come from one sample, sequenced in a study of control samples from healthy donors and cancer patients. Using immunoSEQ multiplex PCR, the repertoire was profiled, and TCRdb retains in-frame clones only, with some absent. The sample includes 150,000 to 200,000 clones, nearly 90% of them seen just once. Specimen: blood. Receptors were obtained from a woman between 45 and 65 years old in good health.

The chain employs TRBV3-1 (or the pseudogene TRBV3-2) and TRBJ1-3, with 7 bases aligning to TRBD1. Germline V lookup: CDR1 LGHDT, CDR2 YNNKEL (reference sequence). V trimming: 4 bases; J trimming: 3 bases; junction bases outside the gene matches: 3. This CDR3 has 14 amino acids. In DNA form, the CDR3 reads TGTGCCAGCAGCCGTGGACAGGTTGGAAACACCATATATTTT. Encoded protein: CASSRGQVGNTIYF.

The chain joins TRBV19 to TRBJ1-4; D unresolved. CDR1 LNHDA and CDR2 SQIVND come from the germline V gene (reference sequence). The CDR3 totals 13 residues. Trimming took 5 bases from V and 6 from J, leaving 10 bases between them. The CDR3 here is CASSVDMDEKLFF. The CDR3, as DNA: TGTGCCAGTAGTGTCGACATGGATGAAAAACTGTTTTTT.

A note on this clone: This CDR3 is also generated by other DNA sequences in the sample. CDR3 sequence: CASSFDRNYGYTF. CDR3 bases: TGCGCCAGCAGCTTTGATCGGAACTATGGCTACACCTTC. The rearrangement links TRBV5-1 to TRBJ1-2, with no clear D. The CDR3 runs 13 residues. CDR1 SGHRS and CDR2 YFSETQ come from the germline V gene. Trimming pared 2 bases from V and 2 bases from J, leaving 7 bases between.

The chain uses TRBV30 and TRBJ1-1; no reliable D call. The CDR3 is made up of 13 amino acids. V lost 0 bases and J 6 bases, leaving 11 bases between the germline ends. CDR1 is GTSNPN, CDR2 SVGIG, per germline (reference sequence). The CDR3 reads CAWSVSRVSEAFF. The CDR3 region has the DNA TGTGCCTGGAGTGTATCAAGGGTATCTGAAGCTTTCTTT. The complete variable domain, with remaining parts taken from reference TRBV30 and TRBJ1-1, reads SQTIHQWPATLVQPVGSPLSLECTVEGTSNPNLYWYRQAAGRGLQLLFYSVGIGQISSEVPQNLSASRPQDRQFILSSKKLLLSDSGFYLCAWSVSRVSEAFFGQGTRLTVV.

This clone was observed a few times. J is TRBJ1-2 and V is TRBV4-3, with 7 bases that match TRBD1. CDR3 length equals 14 residues. With V trimmed by 4 bases and J by 8 bases, 10 bases remained unmatched. CDR1 and CDR2 (germline): LGHNA, YSLEER. Here the CDR3 DNA reads TGCGCCAGCAGCCCCCAACGACAGGGAGGCGGCTACACCTTC. Translating it yields CASSPQRQGGGYTF.

The chain combines TRBV11-2 with TRBJ1-5, with 7 positions matching TRBD1. The germline V gene encodes CDR1 SGHAT and CDR2 FQNNGV. The CDR3 sequence is 15 residues long. Trimming at V came to 5 bases and at J to 2 bases, leaving 6 bases not matched to a gene. CDR3 nucleotides: TGTGCCAGCAGCAATACAGGGGAGGGCAATCAGCCCCAGCATTTT. It translates to CASSNTGEGNQPQHF. The variable domain in full, completed from reference TRBV11-2 and TRBJ1-5, reads EAGVAQSPRYKIIEKRQSVAFWCNPISGHATLYWYQQILGQGPKLLIQFQNNGVVDDSQLPKDRFSAERLKGVDSTLKIQPAKLEDSAVYLCASSNTGEGNQPQHFGDGTRLSIL.

The chain combines TRBV4-3 with TRBJ2-1; D remains ambiguous. The CDR3 runs to 15 residues. Trimming pared 4 bases from V and 4 bases from J, leaving 14 bases between. Germline assignment: CDR1 LGHNA and CDR2 YSLEER. Here the CDR3 reads CASSRSQTGYNEQFF. Written as DNA, the CDR3 is TGCGCCAGCAGCCGTTCACAAACCGGATACAATGAGCAGTTCTTC.

This sequence joins TRBV18 and TRBJ2-3, with 7 nucleotides matching TRBD1. This CDR3 comprises 14 residues. The V gene end was trimmed by 10 bases and the J gene end by 2 bases; junction bases not matched to a gene: 9. Germline V gives CDR1 KGHSH, CDR2 LQKENI. CDR3 amino acids: CATLGQDPTDTQYF. The DNA of the CDR3 is TGTGCCACCTTAGGACAGGACCCCACAGATACGCAGTATTTT.

The chain links TRBV7-6 to TRBJ2-3; weak D call: TRBD2 (6 bases). Germline CDR1 SGHVS, CDR2 FNYEAQ. The CDR3 totals 15 residues. Trimming left V 2 bases short and J 2 bases short, with 11 bases between. The CDR3 DNA sequence: TGTGCCAGCAGCTTACCCGCGGGGCCCACAGATACGCAGTATTTT. The encoded protein is CASSLPAGPTDTQYF.

The chain carries TRBV7-8 and TRBJ2-3, with a weak D call TRBD2 (6 bases). The germline CDR1 and CDR2 sequences are SGHVS and FQNEAQ. The CDR3 extends over 15 amino acids. Trimming removed 0 bases at V and 6 bases at J, with 13 bases between. CDR3 amino acids: CASSLAGLRVDTQYF. In DNA, the CDR3 is TGTGCCAGCAGCTTAGCGGGACTCCGGGTGGATACGCAGTATTTT.

The rearrangement uses TRBV19 and TRBJ2-1, with 9 bases fitting TRBD2. The CDR3 runs 15 residues. Germline-derived CDR1 and CDR2 are LNHDA and SQIVND (reference sequence). V was pared by 7 bases and J by 0 bases, with 4 bases of the junction left unmatched. The CDR3 loop is CASTMTSGSYNEQFF. DNA for the CDR3: TGTGCCAGTACCATGACTAGCGGCTCCTACAATGAGCAGTTCTTC.

This rearrangement joins TRBV11-2 to TRBJ2-7, with 9 bases that match TRBD2. The V gene end was trimmed by 5 bases and the J gene end by 10 bases; junction bases not matched to a gene: 9. Germline loops: CDR1 SGHAT, CDR2 FQNNGV. This CDR3 contains 13 residues. The CDR3 loop reads CASSQGTSFAQYF. DNA of the CDR3: TGTGCCAGCAGCCAGGGGACTAGCTTTGCCCAGTACTTC.

This sequence joins TRBV9 and TRBJ2-7; 12 bases are a match to TRBD2. With 3 bases clipped from V and 3 bases from J, the junction kept 4 bases outside the gene matches. The CDR3 runs 15 residues. Germline values: CDR1 SGDLS, CDR2 YYNGEE. The CDR3 DNA is TGTGCCAGCAGCGCGGAGACTAGCGGGGGCTACGAGCAGTACTTC. It codes for CASSAETSGGYEQYF.

In nucleotides, the CDR3 is TGTGCCAGCCAGCCGATGGCCGTTAGGGACTATGGCTACACCTTC. Protein product: CASQPMAVRDYGYTF. The chain combines TRBV5-4 with TRBJ1-2; no clear D gene. Trimming took 7 bases from V and 3 from J, leaving 19 bases between them. The CDR3 runs 15 residues. Germline V lookup: CDR1 SGHNT, CDR2 YYREEE (reference sequence).

The V gene is TRBV27, the J gene TRBJ2-1, with TRBD1 matching 10 bases. The CDR3 is 18 residues long. The ends lost 5 bases at V and 4 bases at J; junction bases unmatched: 14. Per the germline V gene, CDR1 is MNHEY and CDR2 is SMNVEV (reference sequence). The DNA for the CDR3 is TGTGCCAGCAGTGCATACCCAACCGGACAGGGGGGTTACAATGAGCAGTTCTTC. This encodes CASSAYPTGQGGYNEQFF.

This clone was detected once. The V call is TRBV5-1, the J call TRBJ2-3, with TRBD2 matching over 8 bases. Losses at the gene ends were 2 bases for V and 0 bases for J; bases not matched to a gene: 5. From germline, CDR1 is SGHRS and CDR2 YFSETQ. The CDR3 is made up of 16 amino acids. The CDR3 sequence: CASSFGSSGSTDTQYF. The CDR3, as DNA: TGCGCCAGCAGCTTCGGGTCTAGCGGGAGCACAGATACGCAGTATTTT.

The V call is TRBV4-1, the J call TRBJ1-3, with TRBD1 identical over 7 bases. The J segment lost 0 bases and the V segment lost 11 bases, leaving 10 bases of the junction unmatched. This CDR3 spans 15 amino acids. Germline V lookup: CDR1 MGHRA, CDR2 YSYEKL. CDR3 nucleotides: TGCGCCTCCCGGGACAGCTCTAACTCTGGAAACACCATATATTTT. Translated: CASRDSSNSGNTIYF.

The chain carries TRBV27 and TRBJ2-3; the D gene could be TRBD1 or TRBD2 (5 bases each). V shed 2 bases and J shed 0 bases, with 9 bases lying between them. Germline loops: CDR1 MNHEY, CDR2 SMNVEV (reference sequence). This CDR3 contains 15 residues. The chain's CDR3 is CASSLGASSTDTQYF. The DNA of the CDR3 is TGTGCCAGCAGTTTAGGGGCTAGCAGCACAGATACGCAGTATTTT.

The J gene is TRBJ2-5, the V gene TRBV20-1; 9 bases match TRBD2. CDR1 and CDR2 (germline): DFQATT, SNEGSKA (reference sequence). The CDR3 loop spans 13 amino acids. The V and J ends lost 3 bases and 5 bases, in that order; junction bases with no gene match: 4. This CDR3 reads CSASAGGQETQYF. CDR3 DNA sequence: TGCAGTGCTAGTGCGGGGGGGCAGGAGACCCAGTACTTC.

This CDR3 is CASSQISDSPLHF. The CDR3 DNA reads TGTGCCAGCAGCCAAATATCAGATTCACCCCTCCACTTT. The chain employs TRBV7-2 and TRBJ1-6; D is unclear. The CDR3 spans 13 residues. CDR1 and CDR2 from the germline V gene are SGHTA and FQGNSA. V lost 5 bases, J lost 8 bases, and 10 bases lay in between.

Here the CDR3 DNA reads TGTGCCAGCAGCCCGCACCCAGACAGATACATGAACACTGAAGCTTTCTTT. Translated: CASSPHPDRYMNTEAFF. The rearrangement links TRBV6-2 or TRBV6-3 to TRBJ1-1; maybe TRBD1 (5 bases). Germline loops: CDR1 MNHEY, CDR2 SVGEGT. V lost 6 bases and J 0 bases, leaving 20 bases between the germline ends. The length of the CDR3 is 17 residues.

The rearrangement uses TRBV3-1 (or the pseudogene TRBV3-2) and TRBJ1-1, with a weak D call TRBD1 (5 bases). CDR1 and CDR2 from the germline V gene are LGHDT and YNNKEL (reference sequence). The V end lost 0 bases, the J end lost 7 bases, and 15 bases lay between the germline ends. The CDR3 has 15 amino acids. The CDR3: CASSQERLGVIEAFF. DNA of the CDR3: TGTGCCAGCAGCCAAGAAAGGTTGGGGGTAATTGAAGCTTTCTTT.